One T cell receptor beta chain is described in this entry. This sample was included in a study of shared clonotypes between healthy human individuals. This CDR3 is built from 16 residues. V lost 1 base to trimming and J lost 5 bases; unmatched junction nucleotides: 9. Germline V gives CDR1 MNHEY, CDR2 SMNVEV (reference sequence). Donation came from healthy HIV-negative adults that had no recent acute infections or vaccinations. Unsorted samples drew genomic DNA from approximately 87 million PBMCs. Genomic DNA from each subset was divided evenly over several immunoSEQ plates. Study processing details: Junction-only immunoSEQ sequences carried no quality scores, so filtering differed. Sequencing used immunoSEQ multiplex PCR; TCRdb keeps in-frame clones, though not all of them. The DNA was the basis for D and trimming; V, J and clone size are from that table. This table holds fewer than 600,000 clones, roughly 78% found once.

The sample was PBMCs. The sequence was collected from a woman between 40 and 55 years old in good health. Some clones in this sample may be carry-over from other donors' samples. This sequence joins TRBV27 and TRBJ1-1; 8 bases agree with TRBD1. This CDR3 is CASSLWGRGQRTEAFF. CDR3 DNA: TGTGCCAGCAGTTTATGGGGCAGGGGGCAACGGACTGAAGCTTTCTTT.